The 13 T cell receptor beta chains listed next were all sequenced from one sample in a study of shared clonotypes between healthy human individuals. Sequenced by immunoSEQ multiplex PCR; TCRdb stores in-frame clones only, minus some. Here the sample spans 300,000 to 400,000 clones, less than 75% being singletons. Sequenced: memory CD4+ T cells sorted from blood. This sample's subset: CD45RA-negative fraction. The receptors were gathered from a man aged 30-40 years in good health.

The chain couples TRBV7-2 to TRBJ1-2; D unclear. CDR1 and CDR2 from the germline V gene are SGHTA and FQGNSA. This CDR3 spans 15 amino acids. The V end was cut by 1 base, the J end by 7 bases, with 16 bases between. The CDR3 reads CASSLGWTEISGYTF. The CDR3 DNA reads as TGTGCCAGCAGCTTAGGCTGGACCGAGATAAGTGGCTACACCTTC.

The J gene is TRBJ2-1, the V gene TRBV7-9; 8 nucleotides align to TRBD2. V trimming: 0 bases; J trimming: 7 bases; junction bases outside the gene matches: 5. The CDR3 length is 15 residues. Looked up from germline, CDR1 is SEHNR and CDR2 is FQNEAQ (reference sequence). The CDR3 DNA reads as TGTGCCAGCAGCTTAGCCGGGAGGGCCGCAAATGAGCAGTTCTTC. Amino acids: CASSLAGRAANEQFF.

This chain joins TRBV5-6 and TRBJ2-5; a possible D gene is TRBD2 (5 bases). With 3 bases removed from V and 5 bases from J, the gap between germline ends came to 8 bases. Germline values: CDR1 SGHDT, CDR2 YYEEEE. The CDR3 is 12 amino acids. The CDR3 reads CASSWTGETQYF. CDR3 DNA: TGTGCCAGCAGCTGGACGGGGGAGACCCAGTACTTC.

The chain combines TRBV18 with TRBJ2-2; D perhaps matches TRBD2 (5 bases). V dropped 4 bases and J dropped 6 bases, with 6 bases sitting between them. Germline-derived CDR1 and CDR2 are KGHSH and LQKENI. This CDR3 region has 12 residues. The CDR3 DNA follows: TGTGCCAGCTCACTACTAGCCGGGGAGCTGTTTTTT. It translates to CASSLLAGELFF. The complete variable domain, with remaining parts taken from reference TRBV18 and TRBJ2-2, reads NAGVMQNPRHLVRRRGQEARLRCSPMKGHSHVYWYRQLPEEGLKFMVYLQKENIIDESGMPKERFSAEFPKEGPSILRIQQVVRGDSAAYFCASSLLAGELFFGEGSRLTVL.

This clone was recorded only once. The chain joins TRBV28 to TRBJ1-2; D may be TRBD1 (5 bases). The CDR3 consists of 15 residues. Trimming took 4 bases from V and 10 from J, leaving 22 bases between them. The germline V gene encodes CDR1 MDHEN and CDR2 SYDVKM. The CDR3 is CASSSEGRPSRDYTF. The CDR3 coding sequence is TGTGCCAGCAGTTCAGAGGGACGGCCCAGTCGTGACTACACCTTC.

This clone was recorded a few times. The CDR3 DNA sequence: TGTGCCAGCAGCTTAGACAGGGCTTACACAGATACGCAGTATTTT. Its translation is CASSLDRAYTDTQYF. This chain connects TRBV11-1 to TRBJ2-3, with D maybe TRBD1 (6 bases). The germline V gene has CDR1 SGHAT and CDR2 FQDESV (reference sequence). V shed 1 base and J shed 2 bases, with 10 bases lying between them. This CDR3 has 15 amino acids.

This clone was observed a handful of times. The chain carries TRBV19 and TRBJ2-7; D may be TRBD2 (6 bases). The CDR3 is made up of 15 amino acids. V dropped 4 bases and J dropped 3 bases, with 16 bases sitting between them. The germline V gene has CDR1 LNHDA and CDR2 SQIVND (reference sequence). The CDR3 DNA reads as TGTGCCAGTAGTAACGCCGGGGGTCTGAACTACGAGCAGTACTTC. The encoded protein is CASSNAGGLNYEQYF.

J is TRBJ2-3 and V is TRBV5-1; TRBD1 matches at 7 bases. Germline-derived CDR1 and CDR2 are SGHRS and YFSETQ. Trimming cost V 4 bases and J 5 bases; bases outside gene matches: 13. This CDR3 has 16 residues. For the CDR3, the DNA is TGCGCCAGCAGCCCTCGAGGGGGCAGGGGCGGAGATACGCAGTATTTT. It yields the protein CASSPRGGRGGDTQYF. Combining the CDR3 with reference TRBV5-1 and TRBJ2-3 gives the whole variable domain KAGVTQTPRYLIKTRGQQVTLSCSPISGHRSVSWYQQTPGQGLQFLFEYFSETQRNKGNFPGRFSGRQFSNSRSEMNVSTLELGDSALYLCASSPRGGRGGDTQYFGPGTRLTVL.

The CDR3: CASSIGQSYTF. CDR3 in DNA: TGTGCCAGTAGTATCGGACAGAGCTACACCTTC. The gene calls are TRBV19 and TRBJ1-2, with D possibly TRBD1 on 6 matching bases. CDR3 length equals 11 residues. The V gene lost 3 bases and the J gene lost 9 bases, with 8 bases spanning the gap. Germline-derived CDR1 and CDR2 are LNHDA and SQIVND (reference sequence).

V is TRBV7-9 and J is TRBJ1-1, with TRBD1 as a possible D gene (5 bases). V was clipped by 0 bases and J by 6 bases, with 8 bases between them. From germline, CDR1 is SEHNR and CDR2 FQNEAQ (reference sequence). CDR3 length: 13 amino acids. The CDR3 DNA follows: TGTGCCAGCAGCTTAGCCGGGGGGTCTGAAGCTTTCTTT. Translated, it gives CASSLAGGSEAFF.

The chain links TRBV27 to TRBJ1-5; TRBD1 matches at 9 bases. CDR3 size: 15 residues. V lost 4 bases and J lost 5; bases outside the gene matches: 6. CDR1 and CDR2 from the germline V gene are MNHEY and SMNVEV (reference sequence). In DNA, the CDR3 is TGTGCCAGCAGTTCCGGCGACAGGGGGGATCAGCCCCAGCATTTT. Protein sequence: CASSSGDRGDQPQHF.

The chain is built from TRBV5-1 and TRBJ1-5; D not resolved. The CDR3 sequence is 14 residues long. V was pared by 4 bases and J by 8 bases, with 16 bases between. Germline V gene data show CDR1 as SGHRS and CDR2 as YFSETQ. The chain's CDR3 is CASSPGGVPEPQHF. The CDR3, as DNA: TGCGCCAGCAGCCCGGGCGGGGTCCCGGAGCCCCAGCATTTT.

The chain employs TRBV5-1 and TRBJ2-1; 10 bases agree with TRBD2. Germline V gives CDR1 SGHRS, CDR2 YFSETQ. The length of the CDR3 is 16 residues. J lost 9 bases, V lost 0 bases, and 9 bases had no gene match. CDR3 DNA: TGCGCCAGCAGCTTGGCCGAACTAGCGGGATATAGTGAGCAGTTCTTC. This encodes CASSLAELAGYSEQFF.